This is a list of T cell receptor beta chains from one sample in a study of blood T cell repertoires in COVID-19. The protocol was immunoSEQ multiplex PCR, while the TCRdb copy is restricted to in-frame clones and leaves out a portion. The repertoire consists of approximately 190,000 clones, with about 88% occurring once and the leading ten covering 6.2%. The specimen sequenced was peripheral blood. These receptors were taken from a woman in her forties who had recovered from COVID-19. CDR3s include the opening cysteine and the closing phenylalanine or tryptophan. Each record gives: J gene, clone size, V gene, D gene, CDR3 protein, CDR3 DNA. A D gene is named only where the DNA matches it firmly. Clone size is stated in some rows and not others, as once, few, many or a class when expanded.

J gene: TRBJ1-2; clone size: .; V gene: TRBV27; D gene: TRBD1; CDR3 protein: CASSQKPGQTFAGYGYTF; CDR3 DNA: TGTGCCAGCAGCCAAAAACCGGGACAGACGTTTGCGGGCTATGGCTACACCTTC
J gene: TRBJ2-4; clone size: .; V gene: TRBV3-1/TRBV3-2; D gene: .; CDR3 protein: CASSPPGLLAKNIQYF; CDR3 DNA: TGTGCCAGCAGCCCTCCGGGACTTCTAGCCAAAAACATTCAGTACTTC
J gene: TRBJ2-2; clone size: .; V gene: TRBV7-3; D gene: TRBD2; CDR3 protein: CASSLAGAGELFF; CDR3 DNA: TGTGCCAGCAGCTTAGCGGGAGCCGGGGAGCTGTTTTTT
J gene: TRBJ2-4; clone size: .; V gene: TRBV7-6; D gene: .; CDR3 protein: CASSVRTASPILAKNIQYF; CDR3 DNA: TGTGCCAGCAGCGTCAGGACAGCCTCTCCTATTCTAGCCAAAAACATTCAGTACTTC
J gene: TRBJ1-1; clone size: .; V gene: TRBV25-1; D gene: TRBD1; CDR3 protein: CASSEWLGQGDNEAFF; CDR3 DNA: TGTGCCAGCAGTGAATGGTTGGGACAGGGGGATAATGAAGCTTTCTTT
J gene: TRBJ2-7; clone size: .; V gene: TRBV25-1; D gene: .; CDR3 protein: CASSENCELRFPDYEQYF; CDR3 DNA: TGTGCCAGCAGTGAAAACTGCGAACTCAGGTTTCCCGACTACGAGCAGTACTTC
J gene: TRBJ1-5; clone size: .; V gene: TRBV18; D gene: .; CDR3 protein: CASSPTAGGDNQPQHF; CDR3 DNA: TGTGCCAGCTCACCGACCGCGGGTGGCGACAATCAGCCCCAGCATTTT
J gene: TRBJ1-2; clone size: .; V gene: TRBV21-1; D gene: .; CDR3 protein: CASSKVRQGYYGYTF; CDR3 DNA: TGTGCCAGCAGCAAAGTGAGACAGGGCTACTATGGCTACACCTTC
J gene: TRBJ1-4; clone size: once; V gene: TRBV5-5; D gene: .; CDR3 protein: CASSLVSGGLNEKLFF; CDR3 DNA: TGTGCCAGCAGCTTGGTGTCGGGGGGCCTTAATGAAAAACTGTTTTTT
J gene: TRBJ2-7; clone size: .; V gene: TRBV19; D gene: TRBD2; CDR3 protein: CASSNSGSLFYEQYF; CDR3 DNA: TGTGCCAGTAGTAATAGCGGGAGTCTTTTCTACGAGCAGTACTTC
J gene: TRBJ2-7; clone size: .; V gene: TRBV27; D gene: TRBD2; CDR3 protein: CASSSLKRLAGARMPIRSYEQYF; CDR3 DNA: TGTGCCAGCAGCTCCTTAAAAAGACTAGCGGGAGCGCGGATGCCAATTCGCTCCTACGAGCAGTACTTC
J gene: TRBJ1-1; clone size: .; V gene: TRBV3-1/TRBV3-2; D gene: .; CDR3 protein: CASSQNPVTEAFF; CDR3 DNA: TGTGCCAGCAGCCAAAATCCGGTTACTGAAGCTTTCTTT
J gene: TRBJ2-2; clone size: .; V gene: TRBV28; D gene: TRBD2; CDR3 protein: CASSIAGSATGELFF; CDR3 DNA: TGTGCCAGCAGCATAGCGGGATCGGCCACCGGGGAGCTGTTTTTT
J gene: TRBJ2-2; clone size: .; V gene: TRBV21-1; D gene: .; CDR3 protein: CASSKQGNTGELFF; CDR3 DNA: TGTGCCAGCAGCAAACAGGGAAACACCGGGGAGCTGTTTTTT
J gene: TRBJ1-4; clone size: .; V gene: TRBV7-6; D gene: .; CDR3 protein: CASSLAPFKQGDFTANEKLFF; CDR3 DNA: TGTGCCAGCAGCTTGGCACCCTTTAAACAGGGAGATTTTACTGCTAATGAAAAACTGTTTTTT
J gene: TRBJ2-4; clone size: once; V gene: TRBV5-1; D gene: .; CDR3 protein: CASSLDSQNIQYF; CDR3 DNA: TGCGCCAGCAGCTTGGACAGTCAAAACATTCAGTACTTC
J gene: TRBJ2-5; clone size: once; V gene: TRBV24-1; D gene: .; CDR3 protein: CATRGARGEETQYF; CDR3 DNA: TGTGCCACCCGGGGGGCGAGGGGCGAAGAGACCCAGTACTTC
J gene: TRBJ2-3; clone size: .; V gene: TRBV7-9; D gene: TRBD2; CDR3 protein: CASSLATSGRSDTQYF; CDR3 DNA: TGTGCCAGCAGCTTAGCGACTAGCGGGAGGTCAGATACGCAGTATTTT
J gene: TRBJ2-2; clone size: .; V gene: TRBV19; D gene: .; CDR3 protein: CASSMKNLITGELFF; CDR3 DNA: TGTGCCAGTAGTATGAAGAATCTAATCACCGGGGAGCTGTTTTTT
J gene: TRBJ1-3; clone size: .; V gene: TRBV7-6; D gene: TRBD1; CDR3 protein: CASSPYGTGSSGNTIYF; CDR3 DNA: TGTGCCAGCAGCCCCTACGGGACAGGGAGTTCTGGAAACACCATATATTTT
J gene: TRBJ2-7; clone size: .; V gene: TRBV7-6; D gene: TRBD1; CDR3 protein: CASSSPGTGVYEQYF; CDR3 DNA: TGTGCCAGCAGCTCCCCCGGGACAGGGGTCTACGAGCAGTACTTC
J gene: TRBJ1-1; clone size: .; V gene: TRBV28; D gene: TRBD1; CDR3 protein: CASSLLNRDSFYAGTEAFF; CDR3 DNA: TGTGCCAGCAGTTTACTTAATCGGGACAGTTTTTATGCGGGCACTGAAGCTTTCTTT
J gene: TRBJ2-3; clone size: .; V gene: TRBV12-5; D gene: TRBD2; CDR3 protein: CASGTGLAGGPGDTQYF; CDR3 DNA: TGTGCTAGTGGTACTGGACTAGCGGGAGGGCCTGGAGATACGCAGTATTTT
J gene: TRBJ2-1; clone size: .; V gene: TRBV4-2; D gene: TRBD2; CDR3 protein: CASSPKRESLHEQFF; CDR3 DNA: TGTGCCAGCAGCCCGAAGCGGGAGTCTCTCCATGAGCAGTTCTTC
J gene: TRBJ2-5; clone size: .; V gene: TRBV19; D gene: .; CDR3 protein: CASSATGSPETQYF; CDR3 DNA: TGTGCCAGTAGTGCTACAGGGAGTCCGGAGACCCAGTACTTC
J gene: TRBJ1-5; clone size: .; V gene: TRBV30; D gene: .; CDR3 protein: CAWSVGSRDQPQHF; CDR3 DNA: TGTGCCTGGAGTGTAGGGAGCAGAGATCAGCCCCAGCATTTT
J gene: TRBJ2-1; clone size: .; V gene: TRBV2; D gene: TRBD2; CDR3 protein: CASSMGLAGELFF; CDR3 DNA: TGTGCCAGCAGTATGGGACTAGCGGGAGAGTTGTTCTTC
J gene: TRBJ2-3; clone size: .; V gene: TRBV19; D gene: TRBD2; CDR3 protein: CASSILSGISTDTQYF; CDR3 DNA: TGTGCCAGTAGTATCTTAAGCGGGATCAGCACAGATACGCAGTATTTT
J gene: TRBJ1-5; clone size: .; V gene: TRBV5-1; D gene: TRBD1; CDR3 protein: CASSSGQGVSQPQHF; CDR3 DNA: TGCGCCAGCAGTTCTGGACAGGGGGTCTCTCAGCCCCAGCATTTT
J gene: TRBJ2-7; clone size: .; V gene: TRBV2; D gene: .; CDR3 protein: CASSGFYEQYF; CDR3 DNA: TGTGCCAGCAGCGGGTTCTACGAGCAGTACTTC
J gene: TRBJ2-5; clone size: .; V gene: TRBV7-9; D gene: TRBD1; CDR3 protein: CASSLKGGQQETQYF; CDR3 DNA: TGTGCCAGCAGCTTAAAAGGGGGACAGCAAGAGACCCAGTACTTC
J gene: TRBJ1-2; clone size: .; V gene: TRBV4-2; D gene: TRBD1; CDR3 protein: CASSHIGSQGGPSSNYGYTF; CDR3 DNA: TGTGCCAGCAGCCACATAGGTTCACAGGGGGGGCCCTCCTCTAACTATGGCTACACCTTC
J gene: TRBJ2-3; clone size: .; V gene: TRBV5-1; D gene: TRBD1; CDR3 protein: CASNKTPGQGAPGTQYF; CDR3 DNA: TGCGCCAGCAACAAAACCCCGGGACAGGGGGCGCCGGGGACGCAGTATTTT
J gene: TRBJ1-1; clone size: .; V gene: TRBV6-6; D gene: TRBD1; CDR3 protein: CASSQHQGAMVSTEAFF; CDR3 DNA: TGTGCCAGCAGTCAGCACCAGGGGGCGATGGTAAGCACTGAAGCTTTCTTT
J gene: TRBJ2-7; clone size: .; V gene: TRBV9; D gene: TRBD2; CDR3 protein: CASSISGGSYEQYF; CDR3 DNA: TGTGCCAGCAGCATTAGCGGGGGGTCCTACGAGCAGTACTTC
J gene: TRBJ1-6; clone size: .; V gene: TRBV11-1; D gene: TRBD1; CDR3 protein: CASSDRGRDNSPLHF; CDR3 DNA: TGTGCCAGCAGCGACAGGGGGCGAGATAATTCACCCCTCCACTTT
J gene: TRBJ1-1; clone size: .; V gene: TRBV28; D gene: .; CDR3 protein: CASSSLGGNTEAFF; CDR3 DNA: TGTGCCAGCAGTTCCCTGGGGGGGAACACTGAAGCTTTCTTT
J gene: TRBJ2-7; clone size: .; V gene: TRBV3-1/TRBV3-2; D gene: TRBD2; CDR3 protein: CASSDWTSGSYEQYF; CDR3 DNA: TGTGCCAGCAGCGATTGGACTAGCGGGAGTTACGAGCAGTACTTC
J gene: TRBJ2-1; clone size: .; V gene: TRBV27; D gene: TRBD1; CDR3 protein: CASPKHRGHNEQFF; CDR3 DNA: TGTGCCAGCCCCAAGCACAGGGGCCACAATGAGCAGTTCTTC
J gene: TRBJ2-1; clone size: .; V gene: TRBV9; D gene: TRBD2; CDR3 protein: CASSLRWGSGSRNEQFF; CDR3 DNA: TGTGCCAGCAGCTTACGCTGGGGGAGCGGGAGTAGGAATGAGCAGTTCTTC
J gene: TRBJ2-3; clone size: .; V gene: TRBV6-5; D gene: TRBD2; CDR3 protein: CASSSSAGSTDTQYF; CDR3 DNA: TGTGCCAGCAGTTCTTCAGCGGGGTCCACAGATACGCAGTATTTT
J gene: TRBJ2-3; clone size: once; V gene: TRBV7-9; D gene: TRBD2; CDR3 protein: CASSLRREGYTDTQYF; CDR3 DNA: TGTGCCAGCAGCTTACGGCGGGAGGGGTACACAGATACGCAGTATTTT
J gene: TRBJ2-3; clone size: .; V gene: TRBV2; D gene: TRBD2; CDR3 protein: CASSEYSGRFLDTQYF; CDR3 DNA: TGTGCCAGCAGTGAATACAGCGGGAGGTTTCTAGATACGCAGTATTTT
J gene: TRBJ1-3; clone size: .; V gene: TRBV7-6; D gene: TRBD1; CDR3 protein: CASSLALRQGNSGNTIYF; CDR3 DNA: TGTGCCAGCAGCTTAGCCCTCCGACAGGGAAACTCTGGAAACACCATATATTTT
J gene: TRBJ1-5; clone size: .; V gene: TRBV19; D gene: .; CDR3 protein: CASSLGAGGRSRNQPQHF; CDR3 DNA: TGTGCCAGTAGTCTTGGCGCGGGTGGGAGGTCGCGCAATCAGCCCCAGCATTTT
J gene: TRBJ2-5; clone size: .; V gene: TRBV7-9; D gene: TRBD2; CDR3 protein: CASSLIFGAGAGETQYF; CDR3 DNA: TGTGCCAGCAGCTTAATCTTCGGAGCGGGAGCGGGTGAGACCCAGTACTTC
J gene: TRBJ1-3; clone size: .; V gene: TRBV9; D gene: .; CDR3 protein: CASSVGAVIGNTIYF; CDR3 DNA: TGTGCCAGCAGCGTAGGGGCAGTTATTGGAAACACCATATATTTT
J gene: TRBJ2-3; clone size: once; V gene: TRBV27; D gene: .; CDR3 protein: CASSPRTPEQDTQYF; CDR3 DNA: TGTGCCAGCAGTCCCAGGACTCCTGAGCAGGATACGCAGTATTTT
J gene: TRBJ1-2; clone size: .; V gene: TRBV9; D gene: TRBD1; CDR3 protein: CASSSRGREQDYGYTF; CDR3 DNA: TGTGCCAGCAGCTCCAGGGGGCGGGAGCAGGACTATGGCTACACCTTC
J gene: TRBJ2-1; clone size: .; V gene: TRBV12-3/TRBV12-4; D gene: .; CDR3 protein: CASSHNNEQFF; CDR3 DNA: TGTGCCAGCAGCCACAACAATGAGCAGTTCTTC